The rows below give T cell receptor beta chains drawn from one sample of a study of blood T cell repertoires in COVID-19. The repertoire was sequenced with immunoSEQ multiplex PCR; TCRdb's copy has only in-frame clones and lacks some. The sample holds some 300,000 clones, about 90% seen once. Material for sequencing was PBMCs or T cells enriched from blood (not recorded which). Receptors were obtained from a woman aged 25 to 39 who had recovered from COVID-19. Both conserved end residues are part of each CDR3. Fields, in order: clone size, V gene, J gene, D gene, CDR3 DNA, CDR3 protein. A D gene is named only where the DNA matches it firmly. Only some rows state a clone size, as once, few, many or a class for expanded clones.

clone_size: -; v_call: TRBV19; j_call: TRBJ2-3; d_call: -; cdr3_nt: TGTGCCAGTAGCCACCAGGGGCTGGGTGGTACAGATACGCAGTATTTT; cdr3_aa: CASSHQGLGGTDTQYF
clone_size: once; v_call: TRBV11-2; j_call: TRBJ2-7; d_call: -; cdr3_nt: TGTGCCAGCAGCAACGGACAGAACTCCTACGAGCAGTACTTC; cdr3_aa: CASSNGQNSYEQYF
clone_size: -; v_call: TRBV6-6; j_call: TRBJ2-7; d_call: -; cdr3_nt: TGTGCCAGCAGTTATGGGACACCAAGCTACGAGCAGTACTTC; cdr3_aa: CASSYGTPSYEQYF
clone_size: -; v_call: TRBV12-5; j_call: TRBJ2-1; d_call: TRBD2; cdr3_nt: TGTGCTAGTGGTTTGTCCCGGACTAGCGGGAGTGGTGATGAGCAGTTCTTC; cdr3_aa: CASGLSRTSGSGDEQFF
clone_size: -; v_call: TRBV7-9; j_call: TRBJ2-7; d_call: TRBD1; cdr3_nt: TGTGCCAGCAGCTTAGACGCAGGGGGCTACTACGAGCAGTACTTC; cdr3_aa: CASSLDAGGYYEQYF
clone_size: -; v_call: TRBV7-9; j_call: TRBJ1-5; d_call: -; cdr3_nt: TGTGCCAGCAGCCGGGGGAATCAGCCCCAGCATTTT; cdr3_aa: CASSRGNQPQHF
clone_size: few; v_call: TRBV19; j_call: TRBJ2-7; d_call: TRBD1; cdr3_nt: TGTGCCAGTAGTATAGTGCGACAGGGGGGCTCCTACGAGCAGTACTTC; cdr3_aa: CASSIVRQGGSYEQYF
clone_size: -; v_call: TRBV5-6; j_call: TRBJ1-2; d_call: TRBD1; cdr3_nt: TGTGCCAGCAGCTTTCCAGGGGGCATCGTTGAGTACTATGGCTACACCTTC; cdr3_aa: CASSFPGGIVEYYGYTF
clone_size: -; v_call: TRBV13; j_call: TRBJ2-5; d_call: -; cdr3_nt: TGTGCCAGCAGCTTCAGAGCGGGCCCGGGGGAGACCCAGTACTTC; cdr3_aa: CASSFRAGPGETQYF
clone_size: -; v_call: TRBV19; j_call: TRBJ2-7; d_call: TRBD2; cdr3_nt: TGTGCCAGTAGTATAACTAGCGGATACGAGCAGTACTTC; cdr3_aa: CASSITSGYEQYF
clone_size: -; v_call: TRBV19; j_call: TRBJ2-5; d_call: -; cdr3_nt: TGTGCCAGTTCGGGCAGGGGTATTGGAGAGACCCAGTACTTC; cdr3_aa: CASSGRGIGETQYF
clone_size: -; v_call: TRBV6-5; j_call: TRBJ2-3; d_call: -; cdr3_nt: TGTGCCAGCAGACGGGAGTCGGTCACAGATACGCAGTATTTT; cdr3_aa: CASRRESVTDTQYF
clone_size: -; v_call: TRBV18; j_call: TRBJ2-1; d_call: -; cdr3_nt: TGTGCCAGCTCAGGCCTGAACTACAATGAGCAGTTCTTC; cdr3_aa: CASSGLNYNEQFF
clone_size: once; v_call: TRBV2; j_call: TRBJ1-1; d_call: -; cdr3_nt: TGTGCCAGCAGTCAAGGACTAAACACTGAAGCTTTCTTT; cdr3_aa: CASSQGLNTEAFF
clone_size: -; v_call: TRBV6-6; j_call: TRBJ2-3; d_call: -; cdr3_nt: TGTGCCAGCTTGTGGGCGGGATCTCCTGCCACAGATACGCAGTATTTT; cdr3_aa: CASLWAGSPATDTQYF
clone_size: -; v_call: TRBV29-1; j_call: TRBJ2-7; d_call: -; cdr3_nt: TGCAGCGTATCGAGACCGGGACTCCAAAACCACGAGCAGTACTTC; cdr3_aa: CSVSRPGLQNHEQYF
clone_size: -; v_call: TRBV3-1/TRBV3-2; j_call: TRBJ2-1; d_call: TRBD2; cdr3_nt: TGTGCCAGCAGCCTTGATAGCGGGAGGACCTACAATGAGCAGTTCTTC; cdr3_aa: CASSLDSGRTYNEQFF
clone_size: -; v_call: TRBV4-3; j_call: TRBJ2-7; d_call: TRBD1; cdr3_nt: TGCGCCAGCAGCCAAGACCAGGGGGCGCGGGAGCAGTACTTC; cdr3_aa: CASSQDQGAREQYF
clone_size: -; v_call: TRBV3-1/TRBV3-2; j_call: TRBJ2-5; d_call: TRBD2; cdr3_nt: TGTGCCAGCAGCCCAGCGGGAGAAGAGACCCAGTACTTC; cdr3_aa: CASSPAGEETQYF
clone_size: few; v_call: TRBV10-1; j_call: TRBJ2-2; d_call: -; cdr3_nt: TGCGCCAGCAGTGATAATGAACAGGGATCGAACACCGGGGAGCTGTTTTTT; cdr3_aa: CASSDNEQGSNTGELFF
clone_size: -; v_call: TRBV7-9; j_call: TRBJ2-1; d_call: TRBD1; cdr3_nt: TGTGCCAGCAGCTTACTTCTAAACAGGGGCTCCTCCTACAATGAGCAGTTCTTC; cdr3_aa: CASSLLLNRGSSYNEQFF
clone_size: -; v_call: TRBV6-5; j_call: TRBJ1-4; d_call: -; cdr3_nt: TGTGCCAGCAGTCGTAACTCGAGACTTAATGAAAAACTGTTTTTT; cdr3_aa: CASSRNSRLNEKLFF
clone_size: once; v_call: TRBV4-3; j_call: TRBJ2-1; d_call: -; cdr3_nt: TGCGCCAGCAGCCAAGATTATGGGAGGAACTCCTACAATGAGCAGTTCTTC; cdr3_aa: CASSQDYGRNSYNEQFF
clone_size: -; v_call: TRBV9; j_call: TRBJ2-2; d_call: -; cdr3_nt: TGTGCCAGCAGCCCCCGACAGGAGTTGAATTCGGCCGGGGAGCTGTTTTTT; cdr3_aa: CASSPRQELNSAGELFF
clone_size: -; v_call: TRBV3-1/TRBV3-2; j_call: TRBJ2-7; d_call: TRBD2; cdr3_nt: TGTGCCAGCAGCCTCGCGGGACTAGCGGGAGGGAGCTCCTACGAGCAGTACTTC; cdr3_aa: CASSLAGLAGGSSYEQYF
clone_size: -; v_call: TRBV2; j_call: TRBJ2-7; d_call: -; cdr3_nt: TGTGCCAGCAGTGTTTTTCAAAACTCCTACGAGCAGTACTTC; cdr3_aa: CASSVFQNSYEQYF
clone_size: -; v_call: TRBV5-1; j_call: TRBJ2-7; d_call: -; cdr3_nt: TGCGCCAGCAGCCCAAGACAGGTCTTGGACGAGCAGTACTTC; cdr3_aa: CASSPRQVLDEQYF
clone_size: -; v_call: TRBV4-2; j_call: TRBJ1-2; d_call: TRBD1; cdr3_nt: TGTGCCAGCAGCCAAGAATTCGGACAGGATAATGGCTACACCTTC; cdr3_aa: CASSQEFGQDNGYTF
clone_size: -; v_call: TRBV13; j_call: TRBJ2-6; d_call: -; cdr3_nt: TGTGCCAGCAGCTTAGAGCCATTCTCTGGGGCCAACGTCCTGACTTTC; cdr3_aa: CASSLEPFSGANVLTF
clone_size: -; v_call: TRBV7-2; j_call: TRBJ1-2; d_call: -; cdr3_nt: TGTGCCAGCAGCTTAGGGCGGAGCTATGGCTACACCTTC; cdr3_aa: CASSLGRSYGYTF
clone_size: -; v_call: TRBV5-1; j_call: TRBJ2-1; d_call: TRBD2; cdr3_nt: TGCGCCAGCAGCTCCCGACGAGCTAGCGGATCCTACAATGAGCAGTTCTTC; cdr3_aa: CASSSRRASGSYNEQFF
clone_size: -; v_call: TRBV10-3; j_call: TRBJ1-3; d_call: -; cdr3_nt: TGTGCCATCCAAACAGGGATTTCTGGAAACACCATATATTTT; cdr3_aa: CAIQTGISGNTIYF
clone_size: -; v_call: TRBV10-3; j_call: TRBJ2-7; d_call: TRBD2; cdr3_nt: TGTGCCATCAGTTCAGCGGGAGGCTACGAGCAGTACTTC; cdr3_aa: CAISSAGGYEQYF
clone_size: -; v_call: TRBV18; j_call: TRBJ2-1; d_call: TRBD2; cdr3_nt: TGTGCCAGCTCACCGAAGCGGGAGGGCCAGATGAACAATGAGCAGTTCTTC; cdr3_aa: CASSPKREGQMNNEQFF
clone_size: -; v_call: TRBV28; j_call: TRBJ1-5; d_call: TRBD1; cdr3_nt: TGTGCCAGCAGTTTAGAGGGCAGGGGGGACAATCAGCCCCAGCATTTT; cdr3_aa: CASSLEGRGDNQPQHF
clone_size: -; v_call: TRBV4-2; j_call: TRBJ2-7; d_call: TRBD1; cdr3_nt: TGTGCCAGCAGCCAAGATCTGGGGAGACAGGGCGGAAACTACGAGCAGTACTTC; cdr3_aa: CASSQDLGRQGGNYEQYF
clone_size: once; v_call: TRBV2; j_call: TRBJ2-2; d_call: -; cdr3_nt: TGTGCCAGCCACATCGGGACTTCTAACACCGGGGAGCTGTTTTTT; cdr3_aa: CASHIGTSNTGELFF
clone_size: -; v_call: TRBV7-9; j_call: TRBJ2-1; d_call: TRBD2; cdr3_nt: TGTGCCAGCAGCTTCCGAAGCGGGAGTGGAAATGAGCAGTTCTTC; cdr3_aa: CASSFRSGSGNEQFF
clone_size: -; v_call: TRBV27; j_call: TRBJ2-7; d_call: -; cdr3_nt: TGTGCCAGCAGTTCCACAGGGTCGATCTACGAGCAGTACTTC; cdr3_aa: CASSSTGSIYEQYF
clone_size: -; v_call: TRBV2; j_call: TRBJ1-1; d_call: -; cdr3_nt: TGTGCCAGCAGTGGACAGTCCATCACTGAAGCTTTCTTT; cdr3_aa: CASSGQSITEAFF
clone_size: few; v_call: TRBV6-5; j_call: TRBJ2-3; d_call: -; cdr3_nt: TGTGCCAGCAGCCAATTCCCGGGACATACCCAAGTTCAGTATTTT; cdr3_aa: CASSQFPGHTQVQYF
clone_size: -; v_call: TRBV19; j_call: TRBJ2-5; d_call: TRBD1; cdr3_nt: TGTGCCAGTAGTATGACAGGGGTTGCGGAGACCCAGTACTTC; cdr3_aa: CASSMTGVAETQYF
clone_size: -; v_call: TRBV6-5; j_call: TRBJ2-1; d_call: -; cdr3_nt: TGTGCCAGCAGTTACCTGGGCTCCGAGCAGTTCTTC; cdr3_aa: CASSYLGSEQFF
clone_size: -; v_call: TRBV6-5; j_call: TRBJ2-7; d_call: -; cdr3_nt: TGTGCCAGCAGACGCGGGACTTTTAGCGCCTACGAGCAGTACTTC; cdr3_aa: CASRRGTFSAYEQYF
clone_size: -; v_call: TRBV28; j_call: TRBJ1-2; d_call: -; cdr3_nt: TGTGCCAGCAGGGGTAGCAGGGGAGTAGTCTATGGCTACACCTTC; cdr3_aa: CASRGSRGVVYGYTF
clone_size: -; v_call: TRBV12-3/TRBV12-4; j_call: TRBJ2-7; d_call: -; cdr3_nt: TGTGCCAGCAGTTCGCGCTCTTACGAGCAGTACTTC; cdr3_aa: CASSSRSYEQYF
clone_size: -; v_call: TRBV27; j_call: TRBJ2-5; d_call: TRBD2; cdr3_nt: TGTGCCAGCAGTAAAAAAGGGACTGAAAATGGGCTAGCGGGAGATTTAGTCAGGGAGACCCAGTACTTC; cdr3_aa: CASSKKGTENGLAGDLVRETQYF
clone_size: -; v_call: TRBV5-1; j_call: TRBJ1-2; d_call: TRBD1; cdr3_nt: TGCGCCAGCAGCTTGGACGACAGGGACTATGGCTACACCTTC; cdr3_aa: CASSLDDRDYGYTF
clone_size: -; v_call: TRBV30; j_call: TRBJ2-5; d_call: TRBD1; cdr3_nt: TGTGCCTTTGACAGGGGTGGCGAGACCCAGTACTTC; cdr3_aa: CAFDRGGETQYF